Below are 23 T cell receptor beta chains sequenced from a single sample in a study of T cells after yellow fever vaccination. TCRdb fed the 5' RACE reads into MiXCR, producing one record per CDR3 protein. This table has 300,000 to 350,000 distinct CDR3 sequences, around 4.1% appearing once. This material consisted of PBMCs, taken 5 days after the yellow fever booster vaccination. The receptors come from a man between 18 and 35 years old who received the YFV17D yellow fever vaccine.

This clonotype occurred a few times. The chain joins TRBV20-1 to TRBJ1-5, with a weak D call TRBD1 (6 bases). CDR1 and CDR2 (germline): DFQATT, SNEGSKA (reference sequence). V was trimmed by 6 bases and J by 5 bases, leaving 14 bases between them. This CDR3 comprises 13 residues. CDR3 in amino acids: CSALQGRDQPQHF. The CDR3 DNA is TGCAGTGCCCTACAGGGCCGGGATCAGCCCCAGCATTTT.

J is TRBJ1-6 and V is TRBV4-3; D remains unclear. Germline CDR1 reads LGHNA; CDR2 reads YSLEER. The length of the CDR3 is 18 residues. Trimming took 1 base from V and 7 from J, leaving 20 bases between them. CDR3 protein: CASSQGRVGLYGNSPLHF. CDR3 nucleotides: TGCGCCAGCAGCCAAGGAAGGGTGGGTCTTTATGGAAATTCACCCCTCCACTTT.

This clonotype has just a few counts. The chain links TRBV7-2 to TRBJ2-7; 10 nucleotides align to TRBD2. Germline CDR1 and CDR2: SGHTA and FQGNSA. J was trimmed by 7 bases and V by 2 bases; bases with no gene match: 2. This CDR3 contains 13 residues. The CDR3 sequence is CASSLRTSGEQYF. The CDR3 DNA reads TGTGCCAGCAGCTTAAGGACTAGCGGTGAGCAGTACTTC.

This clonotype was counted only a few times. The V gene is TRBV15, the J gene TRBJ1-1; perhaps TRBD1 as D (6 bases). This CDR3 spans 16 amino acids. V lost 1 base and J 4 bases, leaving 16 bases between the germline ends. Germline V gene lookup returns CDR1 LNHNV and CDR2 YYDKDF (reference sequence). The CDR3 loop is CATSRVPRQVGTEAFF. In nucleotides, the CDR3 is TGTGCCACCAGCAGAGTCCCTCGACAGGTCGGCACTGAAGCTTTCTTT.

This clonotype has just a few counts. The chain is built from TRBV12-3 or TRBV12-4 and TRBJ2-7, with a weak D call TRBD2 (7 bases). The CDR3 runs to 13 residues. V lost 4 bases, J lost 5 bases, and 12 bases lay in between. The DNA of the CDR3 is TGTGCCAGCAGTTCGGGGGGCGCGGACGAGCAGTACGTC. Its protein is CASSSGGADEQYV.

The chain is built from TRBV23-1 and TRBJ2-7, with D perhaps assigned TRBD1 or TRBD2 (6 bases each). TRBV23-1 is placed among ORFs of uncertain function. The CDR3 consists of 15 residues. The germline V and J ends were trimmed by 8 bases and 2 bases, with 19 bases remaining between them. The CDR3 DNA reads TGCGCCAGCCCTAGGGGGGAACCGGAGACCTACGAGCAGTACTTC. Its translation: CASPRGEPETYEQYF.

The chain is built from TRBV7-6 and TRBJ2-7; D not certain. From germline, CDR1 is SGHVS and CDR2 FNYEAQ. Between the trimmed V and J ends, which lost 5 bases and 6 bases, there was a span of 14 bases. This CDR3 has 13 amino acids. CDR3 loop: CASSPRPSGEQYV. The DNA for the CDR3 is TGTGCCAGCAGCCCCCGTCCGTCGGGCGAGCAGTACGTC.

The table lists this clonotype with a few counts. The rearrangement links TRBV9 to TRBJ2-3, with TRBD2 matching 12 bases. Germline V gene sequence: CDR1 SGDLS, CDR2 YYNGEE. The J segment lost 2 bases and the V segment lost 3 bases, leaving 7 bases of the junction unmatched. The CDR3 spans 17 residues. The CDR3 nucleotides read TGTGCCAGCAGCGCGCAGGGACTAGCGGGCTTCACAGATACGCAGTATTTT. Translated: CASSAQGLAGFTDTQYF.

The rearrangement joins TRBV5-1 to TRBJ2-5; no clear D. Germline lookup yields CDR1 SGHRS and CDR2 YFSETQ. Between the trimmed V and J ends, which lost 2 bases and 1 base, there was a span of 9 bases. CDR3 size: 14 residues. In DNA, the CDR3 is TGCGCCAGCAGCTTAGTTCTCACCCAAGAGACCCAGTACTTC. It is translated as CASSLVLTQETQYF.

In its sample, this clonotype was seen many times. The chain has TRBV12-3 or TRBV12-4 and TRBJ1-1; D gene ambiguous. V shed 5 bases and J shed 0 bases, with 13 bases lying between them. This CDR3 is built from 15 residues. Written as DNA, the CDR3 is TGTGCCAGCAGTCCTCCCACGCATCTGAACACTGAAGCTTTCTTT. The encoded protein is CASSPPTHLNTEAFF.

This rearrangement joins TRBV6-6 to TRBJ1-6; unclear D gene. Trimming took 4 bases from V and 5 from J, leaving 15 bases between them. The CDR3 spans 16 residues. CDR1 MNHNY and CDR2 SVGAGI come from the germline V gene (reference sequence). CDR3 sequence reads: CASSSSLASNNSPLHF. CDR3 nucleotide sequence: TGTGCCAGCAGTTCCTCGCTCGCGAGTAATAATTCACCCCTCCACTTT.

The CDR3 reads CASSPVTDPGEQYF. CDR3 nucleotide sequence: TGTGCCAGCTCACCAGTGACAGACCCCGGCGAGCAGTACTTC. The chain recombines TRBV18 with TRBJ2-7; TRBD1 is a possible D gene (5 bases). From germline, CDR1 is KGHSH and CDR2 LQKENI. V was clipped by 2 bases and J by 6 bases, with 14 bases between them. The CDR3 consists of 14 residues.

This clonotype was recorded a few times. The V and J genes are TRBV7-3 and TRBJ2-2; D tentatively fits TRBD1 or TRBD2 (5 bases each). V lost 5 bases and J lost 7, with 11 bases in between. The CDR3 spans 13 residues. The germline CDR1 and CDR2 sequences are SGHTA and FQGTGA. The CDR3 nucleotides read TGTGCCAGCAGCACCGGGACGGACGGGGAGCTGTTTTTT. It specifies CASSTGTDGELFF. Combining the CDR3 with reference TRBV7-3 and TRBJ2-2 gives the whole variable domain GAGVSQTPSNKVTEKGKYVELRCDPISGHTALYWYRQSLGQGPEFLIYFQGTGAADDSGLPNDRFFAVRPEGSVSTLKIQRTERGDSAVYLCASSTGTDGELFFGEGSRLTVL.

V is TRBV27 and J is TRBJ2-7, with 9 bases aligning to TRBD2. The CDR3 spans 14 residues. The germline V gene encodes CDR1 MNHEY and CDR2 SMNVEV (reference sequence). Trimming removed 4 bases from V and 5 bases from J; junction bases left unmatched: 6. The CDR3 loop is CASSSASGADEQYF. The CDR3 nucleotides are TGTGCCAGCAGTTCGGCTAGCGGGGCCGACGAGCAGTACTTC.

This clonotype was seen many times. The genes are TRBV13 and TRBJ1-3; D is possibly TRBD1 (6 bases). Germline loops: CDR1 PRHDT, CDR2 FYEKMQ (reference sequence). CDR3 size: 16 residues. V lost 5 bases, J lost 0 bases, and 14 bases lay in between. The CDR3 sequence: CASSARSRGSGNTIYF. The CDR3 region has the DNA TGTGCCAGCAGCGCGCGTAGCAGGGGCTCTGGAAACACCATATATTTT.

This clonotype was detected many times. The V and J genes are TRBV6-5 and TRBJ2-3; TRBD2 is a possible D gene (6 bases). With 8 bases removed from V and 0 bases from J, the gap between germline ends came to 15 bases. Germline lookup yields CDR1 MNHEY and CDR2 SVGAGI. This CDR3 has 15 residues. CDR3 bases: TGTGCCAGCCGACTAGGGGTGACTAGCACAGATACGCAGTATTTT. Translating gives CASRLGVTSTDTQYF.

This clonotype occurred a few times. The CDR3 bases are TGTGCCAGCAGCCACATGGGAGGCTACACCTTC. Translation: CASSHMGGYTF. The chain employs TRBV5-5 and TRBJ1-2; the D is unclear. Trimming took 4 bases from V and 8 from J, leaving 9 bases between them. This CDR3 has 11 amino acids. Germline V gene lookup returns CDR1 SGHKS and CDR2 YYEKEE (reference sequence).

This clonotype was seen only a few times. The chain couples TRBV6-5 to TRBJ1-1; no reliable D call. The CDR3 loop spans 14 amino acids. Trimming shortened V by 0 bases and J by 1 base, and 6 bases separated the two germline ends. Germline V lookup: CDR1 MNHEY, CDR2 SVGAGI. The CDR3 nucleotides read TGTGCCAGCAGTTACTCGGACGAGAACACTGAAGCTTTCTTT. Translated: CASSYSDENTEAFF.

This clonotype has ten or more counts. The rearrangement links TRBV5-5 to TRBJ2-5; D is ambiguous. CDR1 is SGHKS and CDR2 is YYEKEE in the germline V gene (reference sequence). The ends were cut back, 4 bases at V and 1 base at J, with 14 bases in the middle. CDR3 length: 15 amino acids. The CDR3 loop is CASSPNPHRQETQYF. The DNA of the CDR3 is TGTGCCAGCAGCCCCAACCCACACCGCCAAGAGACCCAGTACTTC.

The chain combines TRBV6-6 with TRBJ1-5; TRBD1 matches at 7 bases. CDR1 is MNHNY and CDR2 is SVGAGI in the germline V gene (reference sequence). This CDR3 has 14 amino acids. Unmatched junction bases numbered 6, after V lost 5 bases and J lost 5 bases. The CDR3 region is CASSGDREYQPQHF. DNA for the CDR3: TGTGCCAGCAGTGGCGACAGGGAATATCAGCCCCAGCATTTT.

The V and J genes are TRBV6-5 and TRBJ1-1; 10 bases are shared with TRBD1. This CDR3 region has 18 residues. Unmatched junction bases numbered 17, after V lost 5 bases and J lost 5 bases. Germline assignment: CDR1 MNHEY and CDR2 SVGAGI. The CDR3: CASSQHSGTGVLVTEAFF. The CDR3 nucleotides are TGTGCCAGCAGTCAACACTCCGGGACAGGGGTCCTTGTTACTGAAGCTTTCTTT.

V gene TRBV6-5 combines with J gene TRBJ2-3; D is uncertain. With 0 bases removed from V and 5 bases from J, the gap between germline ends came to 15 bases. The CDR3 is 16 residues long. Germline lookup yields CDR1 MNHEY and CDR2 SVGAGI. CDR3 protein: CASSYSGQDPRDTQYF. Written as DNA, the CDR3 is TGTGCCAGCAGTTACTCAGGGCAGGACCCCCGAGATACGCAGTATTTT.

This clonotype was detected only a few times. The rearrangement joins TRBV7-9 to TRBJ2-6; D is undetermined. V lost 8 bases to trimming and J lost 0 bases, with 17 bases between them. Germline V gene lookup returns CDR1 SEHNR and CDR2 FQNEAQ (reference sequence). The CDR3 runs to 17 residues. CDR3 DNA: TGTGCCAGCGACCCCCCTCCGGCGAGCTCTGGGGCCAACGTCCTGACTTTC. Amino acids: CASDPPPASSGANVLTF.